These 30 T cell receptor beta chains were all obtained from the same sample, sequenced in a study of blood T cell repertoires in COVID-19. The method was immunoSEQ multiplex PCR; TCRdb's version includes in-frame clones alone and lacks a portion of them. The sample consists of 250,000 to 300,000 clones, around 90% of them appearing once. Sequencing input: peripheral blood. These receptors came from a woman aged 60-70 years with COVID-19, enrolled during active disease.

The rearrangement uses TRBV29-1 and TRBJ1-2; TRBD1 matches at 7 bases. V lost 2 bases to trimming and J lost 5 bases; unmatched junction nucleotides: 8. The CDR3 length is 14 residues. In germline, CDR1 is SQVTM, CDR2 ANQGSEA. In DNA, the CDR3 is TGCAGCGTTGAAACCGGACAGGCGACGTATGGCTACACCTTC. Translating it yields CSVETGQATYGYTF.

This chain joins TRBV13 and TRBJ1-3; 7 bases agree with TRBD1. Trimming cost V 2 bases and J 1 base; bases outside gene matches: 2. Germline V gives CDR1 PRHDT, CDR2 FYEKMQ (reference sequence). The CDR3 contains 15 residues. CDR3 amino acids: CASSLNRGSGNTIYF. The CDR3 bases are TGTGCCAGCAGCTTAAACAGGGGATCTGGAAACACCATATATTTT.

The chain uses TRBV29-1 and TRBJ1-2; 8 bases align to TRBD1. The germline V gene encodes CDR1 SQVTM and CDR2 ANQGSEA. V dropped 3 bases and J dropped 4; count of bases not matched to a gene: 7. The length of the CDR3 is 14 residues. DNA of the CDR3: TGCAGCGTTGAGCCCACAGGGGGGTTCTATGGCTACACCTTC. It encodes CSVEPTGGFYGYTF.

The CDR3 DNA reads TGTGCCAGCAGCCCCCCGGGAACGTATAGCAATCAGCCCCAGCATTTT. The encoded protein is CASSPPGTYSNQPQHF. The chain has TRBV7-8 and TRBJ1-5; D is unresolved. CDR3 length: 16 amino acids. The V gene's germline CDR1 is SGHVS and CDR2 FQNEAQ. V was clipped by 5 bases and J by 0 bases, with 14 bases between them.

V gene TRBV6-1 combines with J gene TRBJ2-1, with 9 bases lining up with TRBD1. The ends lost 3 bases at V and 0 bases at J; junction bases unmatched: 15. The CDR3 consists of 20 residues. Germline V gene lookup returns CDR1 MNHNS and CDR2 SASEGT. This CDR3 is CASSDAPGQGFPSSYNEQFF. The DNA for the CDR3 is TGTGCCAGCAGTGACGCCCCGGGACAGGGTTTTCCGAGCTCCTACAATGAGCAGTTCTTC.

This clone was seen more than once but under ten times. The chain recombines TRBV27 with TRBJ1-1, with a possible D match to TRBD1 (5 bases). Germline V gene data show CDR1 as MNHEY and CDR2 as SMNVEV (reference sequence). This CDR3 region has 14 residues. Trimming removed 3 bases at V and 2 bases at J, with 10 bases between. The CDR3 loop is CASSFRGYNTEAFF. The CDR3 DNA reads as TGTGCCAGCAGTTTCCGGGGGTATAACACTGAAGCTTTCTTT.

This sequence joins TRBV5-1 and TRBJ1-1, with D hard to call. The CDR3 spans 16 residues. The V end lost 0 bases, the J end lost 0 bases, and 12 bases lay between the germline ends. Germline loops: CDR1 SGHRS, CDR2 YFSETQ. The CDR3 region has the DNA TGCGCCAGCAGCTTGGGGTCAGGTCATTTGAACACTGAAGCTTTCTTT. Translating gives CASSLGSGHLNTEAFF.

The chain joins TRBV18 to TRBJ2-7, with a possible D match to TRBD2 (6 bases). Germline assignment: CDR1 KGHSH and CDR2 LQKENI. The CDR3 sequence is 16 residues long. V dropped 1 base and J dropped 4 bases, with 17 bases sitting between them. CDR3 loop: CASSPLQNSGAYEQYF. The CDR3 DNA follows: TGTGCCAGCTCACCACTCCAAAATAGCGGAGCATACGAGCAGTACTTC.

This sequence joins TRBV14 and TRBJ1-3; 7 positions agree with TRBD1. Germline V gene lookup returns CDR1 SGHDN and CDR2 FVKESK. CDR3 length: 15 residues. Germline trimming cut 0 bases from V and 10 bases from J; bases unmatched to any gene: 9. CDR3 in amino acids: CASSQDRTGPPTIYF. As DNA, the CDR3 is TGTGCCAGCAGCCAAGATCGGACAGGACCTCCGACCATATATTTT.

CDR3 DNA sequence: TGTGCCAGCAGCTTGGGGACAGACTATAGCAATCAGCCCCAGCATTTT. It specifies CASSLGTDYSNQPQHF. The V gene is TRBV13, the J gene TRBJ1-5, with 7 positions matching TRBD1. Germline CDR1 is PRHDT and CDR2 is FYEKMQ (reference sequence). The V and J ends lost 3 bases and 0 bases, in that order; junction bases with no gene match: 5. The CDR3 spans 16 residues.

V and J are TRBV6-6 and TRBJ2-1, with D possibly being TRBD2 (5 bases). The V end lost 5 bases, the J end lost 4 bases, and 15 bases lay between the germline ends. Per germline, CDR1 MNHNY and CDR2 SVGAGI (reference sequence). The CDR3 covers 15 residues. CDR3 nucleotide sequence: TGTGCCAGCAGTCCCTCAGCGGAGACTTACAATGAGCAGTTCTTC. This sequence encodes CASSPSAETYNEQFF.

V usage is TRBV7-2 and J usage is TRBJ1-5; D not certain. Germline CDR1 SGHTA, CDR2 FQGNSA. This CDR3 has 13 residues. V gave up 2 bases and J gave up 5 bases, with 7 bases separating them. The CDR3 nucleotides read TGTGCCAGCAGCTTATTCGGTGATCAGCCCCAGCATTTT. This sequence encodes CASSLFGDQPQHF. The full variable domain, rest sourced from reference TRBV7-2 and TRBJ1-5, is GAGVSQSPSNKVTEKGKDVELRCDPISGHTALYWYRQSLGQGLEFLIYFQGNSAPDKSGLPSDRFSAERTGGSVSTLTIQRTQQEDSAVYLCASSLFGDQPQHFGDGTRLSIL.

This chain uses TRBV19 with TRBJ1-4, with 9 nucleotides matching TRBD1. With 4 bases clipped from V and 5 bases from J, the junction kept 5 bases outside the gene matches. The length of the CDR3 is 15 residues. Per the germline V gene, CDR1 is LNHDA and CDR2 is SQIVND (reference sequence). Here the CDR3 DNA reads TGTGCCAGTAGTAAAACCGGGACAGGGAATGAAAAACTGTTTTTT. It translates to CASSKTGTGNEKLFF. Combining the CDR3 with reference TRBV19 and TRBJ1-4 gives the whole variable domain DGGITQSPKYLFRKEGQNVTLSCEQNLNHDAMYWYRQDPGQGLRLIYYSQIVNDFQKGDIAEGYSVSREKKESFPLTVTSAQKNPTAFYLCASSKTGTGNEKLFFGSGTQLSVL.

V usage is TRBV7-9 and J usage is TRBJ2-3, with D perhaps matching TRBD1 (6 bases). CDR3 length: 14 residues. Deletions cut 6 bases from V and 4 bases from J, with 14 bases between. The germline V gene has CDR1 SEHNR and CDR2 FQNEAQ (reference sequence). In DNA form, the CDR3 reads TGTGCCAGCAGGTCAGGGGAAGGGTCAGATACGCAGTATTTT. It codes for CASRSGEGSDTQYF.

The V call is TRBV11-2, the J call TRBJ1-1, with 7 bases lining up with TRBD1. The J segment lost 6 bases and the V segment lost 5 bases, leaving 12 bases of the junction unmatched. The germline V gene has CDR1 SGHAT and CDR2 FQNNGV. This CDR3 spans 15 amino acids. CDR3 region: CASSQGGQLVAEAFF. CDR3 sequence (DNA): TGTGCCAGCAGCCAGGGGGGCCAGTTAGTCGCTGAAGCTTTCTTT.

The rearrangement links TRBV24-1 to TRBJ1-2, with 9 bases matching TRBD1. Germline V lookup: CDR1 KGHDR, CDR2 SFDVKD. This CDR3 has 15 residues. V was clipped by 3 bases and J by 5 bases; unmatched bases: 6. CDR3 region: CATSDHRGRGYGYTF. DNA of the CDR3: TGTGCCACCAGTGATCACAGGGGGCGGGGGTATGGCTACACCTTC.

The V call is TRBV18, the J call TRBJ1-4; TRBD1 is a possible D gene (5 bases). Per the germline V gene, CDR1 is KGHSH and CDR2 is LQKENI. Trimming cost V 3 bases and J 7 bases, with 12 bases left between them. This CDR3 has 14 residues. The CDR3 here is CASSPRDSGEKLFF. The CDR3 DNA reads as TGTGCCAGCTCACCCAGGGATTCCGGTGAAAAACTGTTTTTT.

The CDR3 DNA reads as TGTGCCAGCAGTTACTCGAGGCGGAACTATGGCTACACCTTC. Protein product: CASSYSRRNYGYTF. This chain uses TRBV6-2 or TRBV6-3 with TRBJ1-2; D gene uncertain. Looked up from germline, CDR1 is MNHEY and CDR2 is SVGEGT. The CDR3 totals 14 residues. V lost 0 bases, J lost 2 bases, and 7 bases lay in between.

The gene calls are TRBV6-5 and TRBJ1-1; possibly TRBD1 for D (6 bases). Germline-derived CDR1 and CDR2 are MNHEY and SVGAGI. The V end lost 6 bases, the J end lost 2 bases, and 10 bases lay between the germline ends. The CDR3 loop spans 13 amino acids. CDR3 sequence reads: CASRRTANTEAFF. The CDR3 nucleotides read TGTGCCAGCAGACGGACAGCCAACACTGAAGCTTTCTTT.

V usage is TRBV7-6 and J usage is TRBJ2-5, with D possibly TRBD2 on 6 matching bases. CDR1 is SGHVS, CDR2 FNYEAQ, per germline. V was cut by 1 base and J by 4 bases, with 25 bases left in between. The CDR3 length is 19 residues. CDR3 amino acids: CASSLVWGGTRVIGETQYF. The CDR3 nucleotides read TGTGCCAGCAGCTTAGTTTGGGGCGGGACGAGGGTGATTGGAGAGACCCAGTACTTC.

Worth noting for this clone: Other nucleotide sequences from this sample produce the same CDR3. This chain uses TRBV6-5 with TRBJ1-2, with D maybe TRBD1 (5 bases). The CDR3 extends over 12 amino acids. V lost 6 bases and J lost 5, with 10 bases in between. CDR1 and CDR2 from the germline V gene are MNHEY and SVGAGI. DNA of the CDR3: TGTGCCAGCAGGGAGGGGCTTTATGGCTACACCTTC. This encodes CASREGLYGYTF.

The rearrangement links TRBV5-1 to TRBJ1-6, with D perhaps matching TRBD1 (6 bases). From germline, CDR1 is SGHRS and CDR2 YFSETQ. CDR3 length: 16 amino acids. Between the trimmed V and J ends, which lost 2 bases and 6 bases, there was a span of 15 bases. Here the CDR3 DNA reads TGCGCCAGCAGCTTCCGTAAACAGGGATCTAATTCACCCCTCCACTTT. Translation gives CASSFRKQGSNSPLHF.

This chain connects TRBV20-1 to TRBJ1-2, with D perhaps matching TRBD1 (5 bases). Germline lookup yields CDR1 DFQATT and CDR2 SNEGSKA (reference sequence). The CDR3 consists of 10 residues. Here the CDR3 reads CMPDSYGYTF. For the CDR3, the DNA is TGCATGCCAGACAGCTATGGCTACACCTTC.

In its sample, this clone was seen once. V is TRBV6-5 and J is TRBJ1-1; 8 bases agree with TRBD1. Per germline, CDR1 MNHEY and CDR2 SVGAGI. The CDR3 is 14 amino acids. Trimming removed 6 bases from V and 3 bases from J; junction bases left unmatched: 6. The CDR3 protein is CASRTDRGYTEAFF. As DNA, the CDR3 is TGTGCCAGCAGGACCGACAGGGGCTACACTGAAGCTTTCTTT.

The chain combines TRBV6-6 with TRBJ1-4; D remains ambiguous. The CDR3 is 13 amino acids. Per germline, CDR1 MNHNY and CDR2 SVGAGI (reference sequence). V was cut by 6 bases and J by 7 bases, with 12 bases left in between. The CDR3 spells CASSPLLREKLFF. The CDR3 DNA follows: TGTGCCAGCAGCCCTCTCCTTCGTGAAAAACTGTTTTTT.

This clone was detected only once. The V gene is TRBV7-3, the J gene TRBJ2-7, with 7 nucleotides matching TRBD2. The V gene's germline CDR1 is SGHTA and CDR2 FQGTGA. Trimming took 4 bases from V and 6 from J; bases not matched to a gene: 6. The length of the CDR3 is 13 residues. CDR3 sequence: CASSSGASGEQYF. The CDR3 DNA reads TGTGCCAGCAGCTCGGGCGCTAGCGGCGAGCAGTACTTC.

The chain recombines TRBV5-6 with TRBJ2-7, with 7 nucleotides matching TRBD1. J gave up 4 bases and V 4 bases, and 5 bases lay outside the gene matches. The CDR3 sequence is 13 residues long. Germline V lookup: CDR1 SGHDT, CDR2 YYEEEE. CDR3 region: CASSTGTAYEQYF. CDR3 nucleotide sequence: TGTGCCAGCAGCACTGGGACAGCTTACGAGCAGTACTTC.

This chain joins TRBV10-2 and TRBJ1-5, with 7 nucleotides matching TRBD1. This CDR3 spans 15 amino acids. Germline V lookup: CDR1 WSHSY, CDR2 SAAADI. J was trimmed by 6 bases and V by 1 base; bases with no gene match: 6. CDR3 residues: CASSEWDRSGQPQHF. For the CDR3, the DNA is TGCGCCAGCAGTGAGTGGGACAGAAGTGGTCAGCCCCAGCATTTT.

V is TRBV27 and J is TRBJ1-5, with a weak D call TRBD1 (5 bases). The CDR3 loop spans 15 amino acids. Germline CDR1 MNHEY, CDR2 SMNVEV (reference sequence). The V and J ends lost 4 bases and 5 bases respectively, with 15 bases between them. CDR3 residues: CASSSGPGRDQPQHF. DNA of the CDR3: TGTGCCAGCAGTTCCGGTCCAGGGAGGGATCAGCCCCAGCATTTT.

The V and J genes are TRBV19 and TRBJ1-5; D is perhaps TRBD1 (6 bases). Germline lookup yields CDR1 LNHDA and CDR2 SQIVND (reference sequence). CDR3 length equals 16 residues. Deletions cut 2 bases from V and 6 bases from J, with 17 bases between. Here the CDR3 reads CASSIRGGVGGQPQHF. CDR3 nucleotide sequence: TGTGCCAGTAGTATACGGGGGGGCGTAGGCGGTCAGCCCCAGCATTTT.